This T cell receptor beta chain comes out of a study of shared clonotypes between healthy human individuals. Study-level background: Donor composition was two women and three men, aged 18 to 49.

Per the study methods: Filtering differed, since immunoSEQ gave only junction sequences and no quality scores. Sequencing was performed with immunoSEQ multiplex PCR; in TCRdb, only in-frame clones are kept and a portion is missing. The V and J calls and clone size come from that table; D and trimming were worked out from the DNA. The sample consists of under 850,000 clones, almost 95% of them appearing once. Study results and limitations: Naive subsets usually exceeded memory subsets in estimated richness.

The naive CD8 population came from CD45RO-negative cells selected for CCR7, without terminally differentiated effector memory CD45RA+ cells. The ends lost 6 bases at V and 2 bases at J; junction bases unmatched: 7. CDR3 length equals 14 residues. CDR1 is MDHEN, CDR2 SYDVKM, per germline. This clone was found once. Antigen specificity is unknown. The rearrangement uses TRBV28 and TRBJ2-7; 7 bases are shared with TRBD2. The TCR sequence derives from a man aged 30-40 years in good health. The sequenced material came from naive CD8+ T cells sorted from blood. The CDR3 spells CASRPTSFTYEQYF. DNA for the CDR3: TGTGCCAGCAGACCGACTAGCTTTACCTACGAGCAGTACTTC.